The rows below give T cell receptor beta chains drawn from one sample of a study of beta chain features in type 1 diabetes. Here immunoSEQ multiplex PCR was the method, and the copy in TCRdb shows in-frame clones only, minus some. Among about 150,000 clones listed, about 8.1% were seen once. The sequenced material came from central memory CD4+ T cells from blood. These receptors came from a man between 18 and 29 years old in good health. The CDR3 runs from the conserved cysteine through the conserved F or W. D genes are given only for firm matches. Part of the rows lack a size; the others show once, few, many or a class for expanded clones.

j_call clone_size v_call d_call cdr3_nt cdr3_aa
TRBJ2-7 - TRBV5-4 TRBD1 TGTGCCAGCAGCTTCCCCGGGACAGGGGCCTACGAGCAGTACTTC CASSFPGTGAYEQYF
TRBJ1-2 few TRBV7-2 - TGTGCCAGCAGCGAAAGACAGGAATCCTATGGCTACACCTTC CASSERQESYGYTF
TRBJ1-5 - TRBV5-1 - TGCGCCAGCAGCTTGGATCGTCAGCCCCAGCATTTT CASSLDRQPQHF
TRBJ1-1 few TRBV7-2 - TGTGCCAGCAGCCCACAGGGCGGTGGAAGTGAAGCTTTCTTT CASSPQGGGSEAFF
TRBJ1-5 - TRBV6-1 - TGTGCCAGCAGTGAATTGGGGTCTGCGGGTGATCAGCCCCAGCATTTT CASSELGSAGDQPQHF
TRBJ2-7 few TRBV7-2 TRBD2 TGTGCCAGCAGCTTAGGTGGAGCGGGAGGGAACGAGCAGTACTTC CASSLGGAGGNEQYF
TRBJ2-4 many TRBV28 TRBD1 TGTGCCAGCAGTATCGACAGGGGCGGAAACATTCAGTACTTC CASSIDRGGNIQYF
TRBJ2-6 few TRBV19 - TGTGCCAGTAGGACGGGCAGGGACTCTGGGGCCAACGTCCTGACTTTC CASRTGRDSGANVLTF
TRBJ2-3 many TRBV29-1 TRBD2 TGCAGCGCCGGACGGGGTCAGGGAGGGGGCACAGATACGCAGTATTTT CSAGRGQGGGTDTQYF
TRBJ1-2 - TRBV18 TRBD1 TGTGCCAGCTCACCACCGGTGATTCAGGGGGCGAGGTATGGCTACACCTTC CASSPPVIQGARYGYTF
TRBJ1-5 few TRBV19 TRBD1 TGTGCCAGTGGAGAGGGGACAGTGATTAATCAGCCCCAGCATTTT CASGEGTVINQPQHF
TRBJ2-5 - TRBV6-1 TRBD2 TGTGCCAGCCGGCCGGGAGGGAAAGAGACCCAGTACTTC CASRPGGKETQYF
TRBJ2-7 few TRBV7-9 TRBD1 TGTGCCAGCAGGGCGGTAGAGGGGGCTTACGAGCAGTACTTC CASRAVEGAYEQYF
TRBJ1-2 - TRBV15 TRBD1 TGTGCCACCAGCAGCCATAAGGGACAGCGGAGTAACTATGGCTACACCTTC CATSSHKGQRSNYGYTF
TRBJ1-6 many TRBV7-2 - TGTGCCAGCAGCGGACCGAGGGGAGGTTCACCCCTCCACTTT CASSGPRGGSPLHF
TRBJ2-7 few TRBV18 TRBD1 TGTGCCAGCTCAACAACAGGGGAAGAGCAGTACTTC CASSTTGEEQYF
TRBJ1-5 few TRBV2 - TGTGCCAGCAGTGAAGCGCTTCCAGGTAGCAATCAGCCCCAGCATTTT CASSEALPGSNQPQHF
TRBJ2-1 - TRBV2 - TGTGCCAGCAGTTATAGCTCTGAGCAGTTCTTC CASSYSSEQFF
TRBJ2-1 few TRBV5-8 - TGTGCCAGCAAGCGGTACAATGAGCAGTTCTTC CASKRYNEQFF
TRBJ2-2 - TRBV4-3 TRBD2 TGCGCCAGCAGCCAGGAAGCGGGAGAGGGCGGGGAGCTGTTTTTT CASSQEAGEGGELFF
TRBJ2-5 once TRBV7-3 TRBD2 TGTGCCAGCAGCTTACTCGGACGCGGGGGGGCTGAGACCCAGTACTTC CASSLLGRGGAETQYF
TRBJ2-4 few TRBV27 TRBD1 TGTGCCAGCAGTCCCTACCGTACAGGGGGCAACATTCAGTACTTC CASSPYRTGGNIQYF
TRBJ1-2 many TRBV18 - TGTGCCAGCTCACCACAAGCGTCGAATGGCTACACCTTC CASSPQASNGYTF
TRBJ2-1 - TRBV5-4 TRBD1 TGTGCCAGCAGCCCGGGGGTCCAGGGACAGGGTCACAATGAGCAGTTCTTC CASSPGVQGQGHNEQFF
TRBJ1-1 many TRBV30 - TGTGCCTGGAGTGTTCGGGGAGTGAACACTGAAGCTTTCTTT CAWSVRGVNTEAFF
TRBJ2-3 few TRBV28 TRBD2 TGTGCCAGCAGCGGGACTAGCGGGAGAGCTAGTCAGCACGGAGATACGCAGTATTTT CASSGTSGRASQHGDTQYF
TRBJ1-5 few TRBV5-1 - TGCGCCAGCAGCTTGGGGGACTTGAGTCAGCCCCAGCATTTT CASSLGDLSQPQHF
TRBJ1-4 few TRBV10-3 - TGTGCCATCAGGAACGGGGGGGGTGATGAAAAACTGTTTTTT CAIRNGGGDEKLFF
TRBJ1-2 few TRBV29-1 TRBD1 TGCAGCGTAGTTTCCGGACAGGGCTATGGCTACACCTTC CSVVSGQGYGYTF
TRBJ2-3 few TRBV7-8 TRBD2 TGTGCCAGCAGCTCCCCGGGACTAGCGGGAGGAGATACGCAGTATTTT CASSSPGLAGGDTQYF
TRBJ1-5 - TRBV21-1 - TGTGCCAGCAGCCAAGCAGGACAGAACAATCAGCCCCAGCATTTT CASSQAGQNNQPQHF
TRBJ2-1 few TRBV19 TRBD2 TGTGCCAGTAGCCGAACGAAGACTAGCGGGGCTGGCAATGAGCAGTTCTTC CASSRTKTSGAGNEQFF
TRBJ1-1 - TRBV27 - TGTGCCAGCAGTTTAAGGGAAGGGGGTGCAGCTTTCTTT CASSLREGGAAFF